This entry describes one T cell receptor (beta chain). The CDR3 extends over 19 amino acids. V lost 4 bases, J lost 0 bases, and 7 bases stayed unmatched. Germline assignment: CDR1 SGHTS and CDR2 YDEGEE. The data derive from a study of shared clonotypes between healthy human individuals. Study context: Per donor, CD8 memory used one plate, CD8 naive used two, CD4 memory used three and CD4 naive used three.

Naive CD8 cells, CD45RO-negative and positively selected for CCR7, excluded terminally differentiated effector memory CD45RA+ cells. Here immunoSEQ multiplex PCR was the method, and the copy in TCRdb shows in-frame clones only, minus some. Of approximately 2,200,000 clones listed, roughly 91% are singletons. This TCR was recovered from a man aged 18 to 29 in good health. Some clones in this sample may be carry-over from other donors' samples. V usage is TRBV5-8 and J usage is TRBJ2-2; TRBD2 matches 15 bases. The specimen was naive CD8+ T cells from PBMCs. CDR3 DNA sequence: TGTGCCAGCAGCGGACTAGCGGGAGGGGTTTCGGCGAACACCGGGGAGCTGTTTTTT. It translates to CASSGLAGGVSANTGELFF.